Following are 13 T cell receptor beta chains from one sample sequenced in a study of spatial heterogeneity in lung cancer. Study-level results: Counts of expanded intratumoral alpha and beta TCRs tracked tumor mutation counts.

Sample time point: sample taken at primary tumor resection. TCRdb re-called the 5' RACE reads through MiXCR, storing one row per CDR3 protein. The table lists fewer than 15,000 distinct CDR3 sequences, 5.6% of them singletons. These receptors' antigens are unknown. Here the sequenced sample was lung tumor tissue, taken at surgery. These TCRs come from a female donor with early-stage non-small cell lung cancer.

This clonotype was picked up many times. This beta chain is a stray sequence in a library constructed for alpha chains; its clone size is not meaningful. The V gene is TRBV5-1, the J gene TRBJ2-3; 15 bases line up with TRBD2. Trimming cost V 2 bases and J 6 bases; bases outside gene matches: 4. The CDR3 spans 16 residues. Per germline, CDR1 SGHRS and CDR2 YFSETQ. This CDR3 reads CASSLGLAGGPDTQYF. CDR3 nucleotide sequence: TGCGCCAGCAGCTTAGGACTAGCGGGGGGGCCGGATACGCAGTATTTT.

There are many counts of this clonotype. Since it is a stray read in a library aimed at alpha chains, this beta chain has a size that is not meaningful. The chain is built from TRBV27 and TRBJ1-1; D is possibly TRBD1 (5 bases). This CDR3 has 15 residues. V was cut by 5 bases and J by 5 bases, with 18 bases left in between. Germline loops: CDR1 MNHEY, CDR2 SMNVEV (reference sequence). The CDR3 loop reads CASSHSWQGGTEAFF. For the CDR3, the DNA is TGTGCCAGCAGTCACTCGTGGCAGGGAGGAACTGAAGCTTTCTTT.

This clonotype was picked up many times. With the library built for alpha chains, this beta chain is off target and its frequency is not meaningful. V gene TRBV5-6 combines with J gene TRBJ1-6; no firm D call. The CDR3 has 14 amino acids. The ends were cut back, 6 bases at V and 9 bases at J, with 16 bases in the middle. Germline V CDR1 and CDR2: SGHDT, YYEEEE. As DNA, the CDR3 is TGTGCCAGCACCTCGCCCGGGAAAGGTTCACCCCTCCACTTT. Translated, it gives CASTSPGKGSPLHF.

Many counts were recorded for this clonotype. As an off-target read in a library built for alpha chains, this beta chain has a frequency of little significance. CDR3 DNA sequence: TGTGCCAGCAACCCGGGACCCGATATTGGATCACCCCTCCACTTT. Its translation: CASNPGPDIGSPLHF. The rearrangement links TRBV6-6 to TRBJ1-6; a possible D gene is TRBD1 (5 bases). The germline V gene encodes CDR1 MNHNY and CDR2 SVGAGI (reference sequence). V lost 7 bases and J lost 10, with 20 bases in between. The CDR3 covers 15 residues.

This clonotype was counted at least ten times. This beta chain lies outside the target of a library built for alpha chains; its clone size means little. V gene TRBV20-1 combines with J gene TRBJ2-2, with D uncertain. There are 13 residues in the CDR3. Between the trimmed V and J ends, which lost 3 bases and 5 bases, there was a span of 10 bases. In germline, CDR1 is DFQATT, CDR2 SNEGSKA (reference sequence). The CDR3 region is CSARGFMTGELFF. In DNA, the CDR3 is TGCAGTGCTAGGGGATTCATGACCGGGGAGCTGTTTTTT.

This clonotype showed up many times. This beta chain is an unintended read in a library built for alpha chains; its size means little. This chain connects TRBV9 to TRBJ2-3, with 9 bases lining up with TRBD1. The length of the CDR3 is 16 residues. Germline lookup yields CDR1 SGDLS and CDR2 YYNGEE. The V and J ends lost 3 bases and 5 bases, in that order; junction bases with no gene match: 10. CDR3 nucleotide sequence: TGTGCCAGCAGCGCTCACAGGGGGCGAGGCGGAGATACGCAGTATTTT. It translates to CASSAHRGRGGDTQYF.

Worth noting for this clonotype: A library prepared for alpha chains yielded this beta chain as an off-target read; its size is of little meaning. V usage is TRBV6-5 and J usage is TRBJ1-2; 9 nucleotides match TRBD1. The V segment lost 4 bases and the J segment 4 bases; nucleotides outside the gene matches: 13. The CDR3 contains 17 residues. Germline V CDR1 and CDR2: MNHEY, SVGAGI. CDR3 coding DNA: TGTGCCAGCAGTTTTCGCACAGGGGGCGAAATAGGCTATGGCTACACCTTC. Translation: CASSFRTGGEIGYGYTF.

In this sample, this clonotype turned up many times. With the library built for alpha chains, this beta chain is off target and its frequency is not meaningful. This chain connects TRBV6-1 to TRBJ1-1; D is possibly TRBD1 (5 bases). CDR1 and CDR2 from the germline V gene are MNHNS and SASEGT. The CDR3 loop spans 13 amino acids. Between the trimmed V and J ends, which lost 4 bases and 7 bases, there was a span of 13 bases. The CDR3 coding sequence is TGTGCCAGCAGTGCCCGACAGAGGAGTGAAGCTTTCTTT. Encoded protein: CASSARQRSEAFF.

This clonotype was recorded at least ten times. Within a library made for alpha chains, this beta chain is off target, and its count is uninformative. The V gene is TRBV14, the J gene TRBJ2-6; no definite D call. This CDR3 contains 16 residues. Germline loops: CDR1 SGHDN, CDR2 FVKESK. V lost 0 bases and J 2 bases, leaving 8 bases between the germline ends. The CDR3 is CASSQDQVTGANVLTF. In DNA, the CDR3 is TGTGCCAGCAGCCAAGATCAAGTTACTGGGGCCAACGTCCTGACTTTC.

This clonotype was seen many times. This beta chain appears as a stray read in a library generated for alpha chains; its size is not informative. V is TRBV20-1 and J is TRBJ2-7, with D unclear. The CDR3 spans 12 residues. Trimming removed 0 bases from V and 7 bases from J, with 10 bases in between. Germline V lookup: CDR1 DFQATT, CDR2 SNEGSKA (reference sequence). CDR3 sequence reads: CSARDPPNEQYF. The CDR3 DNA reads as TGCAGTGCTAGAGATCCTCCAAATGAGCAGTACTTC.

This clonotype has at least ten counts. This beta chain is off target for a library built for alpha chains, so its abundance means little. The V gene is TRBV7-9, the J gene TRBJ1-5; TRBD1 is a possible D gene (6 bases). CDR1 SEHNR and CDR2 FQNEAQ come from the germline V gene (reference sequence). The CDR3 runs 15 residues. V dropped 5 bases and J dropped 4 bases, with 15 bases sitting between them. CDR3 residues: CASSKETGINQPQHF. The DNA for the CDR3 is TGTGCCAGCAGCAAAGAAACAGGGATTAATCAGCCCCAGCATTTT.

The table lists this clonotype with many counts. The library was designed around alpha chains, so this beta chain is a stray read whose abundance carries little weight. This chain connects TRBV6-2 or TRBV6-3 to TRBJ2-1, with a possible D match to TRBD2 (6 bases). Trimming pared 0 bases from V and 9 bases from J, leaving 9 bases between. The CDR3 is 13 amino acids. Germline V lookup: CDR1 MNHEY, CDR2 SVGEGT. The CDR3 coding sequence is TGTGCCAGCAGTTACTCGATCGGGGGTGAGCAGTTCTTC. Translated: CASSYSIGGEQFF.

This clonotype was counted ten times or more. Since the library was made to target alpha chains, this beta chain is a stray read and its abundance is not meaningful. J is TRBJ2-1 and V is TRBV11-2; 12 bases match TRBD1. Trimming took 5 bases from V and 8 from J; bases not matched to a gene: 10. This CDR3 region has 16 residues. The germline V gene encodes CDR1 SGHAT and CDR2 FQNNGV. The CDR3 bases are TGTGCCAGCAGCCCATGGGGACAGGGGGCGAGGGATGAGCAGTTCTTC. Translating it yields CASSPWGQGARDEQFF.